The source of this T cell receptor beta chain is a study of blood T cell repertoires in COVID-19. The method was immunoSEQ multiplex PCR; TCRdb's version includes in-frame clones alone and lacks a portion of them. Of approximately 350,000 clones in the sample, over 70% are singletons; the top ten hold about 6.3%. The CDR3 runs to 14 residues. Germline CDR1 SGHTA, CDR2 FQGNSA. V was cut by 3 bases and J by 7 bases, with 13 bases left in between. The J gene is TRBJ1-3, the V gene TRBV7-2; D uncertain. Sequenced material: peripheral blood. This clonotype was sampled from a woman in her forties or fifties with COVID-19, enrolled during active disease. The DNA of the CDR3 is TGTGCCAGCAGCTTTTTTGGGGAGTGGAACACCATATATTTT. Encoded protein: CASSFFGEWNTIYF.